This T cell receptor beta chain originates from a study of T cells in Graves' hyperthyroidism and ophthalmopathy. Using RNA transcripts as the source, TCR beta CDR3 regions were amplified. The primer set for the first-round RT-PCR of the TCR CDR3 was HTBI. One entry per CDR3 protein results from TCRdb running MiXCR on the multiplex PCR reads. In the table there are roughly 840,000 distinct CDR3 sequences, over 35% of which are singletons. Pregnant or lactating patients were excluded, as were those with uncontrolled infection or other autoimmune disease. The diagnostic basis comprised clinical symptoms, serum thyroxine and TRAb, thyroid ultrasound and orbital computed tomography. This sample holds PBMCs from roughly 10 ml fresh peripheral blood. Trimming pared 1 base from V and 5 bases from J, leaving 14 bases between. Germline lookup yields CDR1 PRHDT and CDR2 FYEKMQ (reference sequence). The CDR3 length is 15 residues.

The receptor comes from a man aged 18 to 30 with Graves' hyperthyroidism. Material for sequencing was blood. The chain carries TRBV13 and TRBJ1-1, with a possible D match to TRBD1 (5 bases). This CDR3 reads CASSLEGNVGTEAFF. The CDR3 DNA follows: TGTGCCAGCAGCTTAGAGGGGAATGTGGGAACTGAAGCTTTCTTT.